This T cell receptor (beta chain) was found in a study of cytomegalovirus exposure and HLA in healthy donors. Profiling relied on immunoSEQ multiplex PCR, and the TCRdb table lists in-frame clones only, not all of them. This sample yields 120,000 to 150,000 clones, of which about 83% are seen a single time; roughly 1.4% belongs to the top ten. CDR1 is SGHRS and CDR2 is YFSETQ in the germline V gene. This CDR3 has 15 residues. Trimming removed 3 bases at V and 6 bases at J, with 16 bases between. The source is a woman aged 25 to 39 in good health and CMV-seronegative. Sequenced: PBMCs. The V gene is TRBV5-1, the J gene TRBJ2-1, with D perhaps TRBD1 (6 bases). CDR3 in amino acids: CASSSNRRGGNEQFF. CDR3 sequence (DNA): TGCGCCAGCAGCTCAAACCGCAGGGGTGGCAATGAGCAGTTCTTC. The full variable domain, its missing parts supplied by reference TRBV5-1 and TRBJ2-1, is KAGVTQTPRYLIKTRGQQVTLSCSPISGHRSVSWYQQTPGQGLQFLFEYFSETQRNKGNFPGRFSGRQFSNSRSEMNVSTLELGDSALYLCASSSNRRGGNEQFFGPGTRLTVL.